The 5 T cell receptor beta chains reported below all come from one sample, sequenced in a study of blood T cell repertoires in COVID-19. TCRdb's table, derived via immunoSEQ multiplex PCR, lists solely in-frame clones and lacks some. The sample consists of roughly 55,000 clones, roughly three quarters of them appearing once. The sample consisted of peripheral blood. Receptors were obtained from a human donor with active or convalescent COVID-19. The donor label of this sample is uncertain.

The V gene is TRBV7-2, the J gene TRBJ2-1; a possible D gene is TRBD2 (5 bases). The CDR3 covers 17 residues. Trimming cost V 8 bases and J 7 bases, with 27 bases left between them. Germline CDR1 and CDR2: SGHTA and FQGNSA. The CDR3 loop is CASEVSSFRYSGNEQFF. For the CDR3, the DNA is TGTGCCAGCGAAGTATCGAGTTTTCGGTACTCGGGGAATGAGCAGTTCTTC.

Points on this clone: One end of the junction varies from germline; a read error may be responsible. This chain connects TRBV6-5 to TRBJ1-1; 9 bases match TRBD1. The CDR3 spans 11 residues. Germline CDR1 reads MNHEY; CDR2 reads SVGAGI. In DNA form, the CDR3 reads TGTGCCAGCAGACTGGTGGGACAGGGCCTTTTT. It encodes CASRLVGQGLF.

This clone was observed a few times. The CDR3 is CASSQDIRDQPQHF. In DNA, the CDR3 is TGCGCCAGCAGCCAAGATATTCGCGATCAGCCCCAGCATTTT. The chain links TRBV4-1 to TRBJ1-5; D unclear. The CDR3 runs 14 residues. Trimming left V 0 bases short and J 5 bases short, with 8 bases between. Germline V gene sequence: CDR1 MGHRA, CDR2 YSYEKL.

Concerning this clone: At one end the junction does not follow the germline gene, possibly because of a read error. At the DNA level, this CDR3 is encoded by other sequences in the same sample as well. CDR3 in DNA: TGTGCCAGCAGACGTTACGACAGGGGGCATGATGGCTACACCTTT. Protein sequence: CASRRYDRGHDGYTF. This rearrangement joins TRBV27 to TRBJ1-2, with 10 bases lining up with TRBD1. The CDR3 covers 15 residues. Germline values: CDR1 MNHEY, CDR2 SMNVEV (reference sequence).

The chain has TRBV20-1 and TRBJ2-4; D gene uncertain. Trimming took 6 bases from V and 8 from J, leaving 11 bases between them. The V gene's germline CDR1 is DFQATT and CDR2 SNEGSKA (reference sequence). The CDR3 is made up of 11 amino acids. The CDR3 here is CSAGSEYIQYF. The CDR3, as DNA: TGCAGTGCCGGAAGCGAGTACATTCAGTACTTC.